The clone carrying this T cell receptor beta chain showed up just once. Its antigen is undetermined. From 400 to 500 ng total RNA, TCR beta cDNA was generated with a primer in the constant region. Nested multiplex PCR, run for three rounds with slightly modified ARM-PCR, yielded TCR beta libraries. It was with TRBV1-TRBV30 forward primers and a C-beta reverse primer that the first two PCR rounds were run, at approximately 10 cycles each. A single record per CDR3 protein comes from TCRdb applying MiXCR to the multiplex PCR reads. The repertoire holds some 180,000 distinct CDR3 sequences, with around 60% as singletons. This CDR3 contains 17 residues. Per the germline V gene, CDR1 is MNHNS and CDR2 is SASEGT. Trimming removed 5 bases from V and 5 bases from J; junction bases left unmatched: 15. The authors took blood RNA from unsorted whole blood and also extracted germline DNA. The record originates from a study of tumor-infiltrating lymphocytes in primary liver carcinoma. Findings of the study overall: Reduced overlap was seen in tumor-adjacent and tumor-blood pairs versus tumor region pairs.

The chain links TRBV6-1 to TRBJ2-1; 7 bases are shared with TRBD2. The receptor's source is a man between 35 and 55 years old with primary liver carcinoma and hepatitis B virus infection. Specimen: peripheral blood. CDR3 sequence (DNA): TGTGCCAGCAGTCCCCGGGGTGGCGGGAGAGGCCACAATGAGCAGTTCTTC. Encoded protein: CASSPRGGGRGHNEQFF.